This TCR beta chain was sequenced in a study of shared T cell receptors in the human thymus. The germline V gene encodes CDR1 MDHEN and CDR2 SYDVKM. J lost 5 bases, V lost 3 bases, and 7 bases had no gene match. The CDR3 sequence is 15 residues long. Using immunoSEQ multiplex PCR, the repertoire was profiled, and TCRdb retains in-frame clones only, with some absent. The sample lists hundreds of thousands of clones, 70% to 90% occurring once. The data were also submitted as part of a second study, on human thymus T cells. As that report states: Resections from corrective heart surgery provided thymus tissue. Related studies found that unrelated individuals share highly overlapping thymic repertoires.

Material: thymocytes. The genes are TRBV28 and TRBJ2-7, with 10 bases matching TRBD1. The clonotype originates from a boy less than two years old with a congenital heart defect. The CDR3: CASSFPDRGTDEQYF. In DNA form, the CDR3 reads TGTGCCAGCAGTTTTCCGGACAGGGGGACGGACGAGCAGTACTTC.